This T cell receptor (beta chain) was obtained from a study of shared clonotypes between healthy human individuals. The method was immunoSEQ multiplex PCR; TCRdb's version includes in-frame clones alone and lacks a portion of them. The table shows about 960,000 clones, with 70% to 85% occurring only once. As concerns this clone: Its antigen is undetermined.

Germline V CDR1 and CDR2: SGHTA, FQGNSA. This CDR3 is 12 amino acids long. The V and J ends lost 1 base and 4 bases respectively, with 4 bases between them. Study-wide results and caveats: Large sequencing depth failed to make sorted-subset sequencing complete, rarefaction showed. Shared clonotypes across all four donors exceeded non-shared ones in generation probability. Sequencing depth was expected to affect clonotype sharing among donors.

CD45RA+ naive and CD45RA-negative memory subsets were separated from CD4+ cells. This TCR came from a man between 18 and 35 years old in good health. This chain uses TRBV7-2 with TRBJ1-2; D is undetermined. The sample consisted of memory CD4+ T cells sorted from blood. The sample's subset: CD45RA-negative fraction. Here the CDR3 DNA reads TGTGCCAGCAGCTTAGACACCTATGGCTACACCTTC. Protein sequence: CASSLDTYGYTF.